Included here is one TCR beta chain sequence, with context. Losses at the gene ends were 4 bases for V and 3 bases for J; bases not matched to a gene: 4. CDR3 length equals 16 residues. Germline-derived CDR1 and CDR2 are SGHRS and YFSETQ. This sample is drawn from a study of blood T cell repertoires in COVID-19. Profiled with immunoSEQ multiplex PCR; TCRdb holds only in-frame clones, not every one. The sample consists of around 150,000 clones, nearly 80% of them appearing once. The specimen sequenced was PBMCs or T cells enriched from blood (not recorded which). This clonotype was obtained from a woman aged 50 to 65 who had recovered from COVID-19. The chain uses TRBV5-1 and TRBJ2-2; 12 bases agree with TRBD2. CDR3 protein: CASSARLAGDTGELFF. CDR3 nucleotide sequence: TGCGCCAGCAGCGCCCGACTAGCGGGGGACACCGGGGAGCTGTTTTTT.